These 20 T cell receptor beta chains originate from one sample sequenced in a study of blood T cell repertoires in COVID-19. Sequencing was performed with immunoSEQ multiplex PCR; in TCRdb, only in-frame clones are kept and a portion is missing. This sample carries 250,000 to 300,000 clones, around four fifths of them seen once, and the ten largest clones take approximately 4%. Sequencing was done on a sample of PBMCs or T cells enriched from blood (not recorded which). The receptor set was obtained from a man younger than 45 with acute COVID-19.

The V call is TRBV19, the J call TRBJ2-2; TRBD1 is a possible D gene (5 bases). Germline V gene data show CDR1 as LNHDA and CDR2 as SQIVND (reference sequence). This CDR3 is 15 amino acids long. V was pared by 6 bases and J by 5 bases, with 16 bases between. The CDR3 nucleotides are TGTGCCAGTAGATCAGGGTCCGTGAGGACCGGGGAGCTGTTTTTT. It encodes CASRSGSVRTGELFF.

This clone was counted only a few times. The V and J genes are TRBV6-2 or TRBV6-3 and TRBJ1-2; 10 bases line up with TRBD1. V shed 2 bases and J 7 bases; nucleotides not matched to a gene: 4. CDR3 length equals 14 residues. Per the germline V gene, CDR1 is MNHEY and CDR2 is SVGEGT. CDR3 DNA: TGTGCCAGCAGTTACCTGGACAGGGGGGCTGGCTACACCTTC. This codes for CASSYLDRGAGYTF.

The chain carries TRBV18 and TRBJ2-3; D is possibly TRBD1 (5 bases). Looked up from germline, CDR1 is KGHSH and CDR2 is LQKENI. The CDR3 is 14 residues long. V lost 6 bases and J lost 1, with 11 bases in between. The CDR3 DNA is TGTGCCAGCTCGCCCATAGGGGGCACAGATACGCAGTATTTT. Residues: CASSPIGGTDTQYF.

The chain couples TRBV28 to TRBJ2-1; possible D gene TRBD2, 6 bases. Trimming left V 7 bases short and J 6 bases short, with 16 bases between. CDR1 and CDR2 (germline): MDHEN, SYDVKM. The CDR3 loop spans 14 amino acids. The CDR3 DNA reads as TGTGCCAGCATCCCTAGCGTCCGCCTCAATGAGCAGTTCTTC. This sequence encodes CASIPSVRLNEQFF.

The chain joins TRBV14 to TRBJ1-6, with D maybe TRBD1 (5 bases). Germline V lookup: CDR1 SGHDN, CDR2 FVKESK. The CDR3 has 14 residues. The ends were cut back, 1 base at V and 9 bases at J, with 10 bases in the middle. CDR3 DNA sequence: TGTGCCAGCAGCCAAGTTCCCAGGGTTTCACCCCTCCACTTT. Translated: CASSQVPRVSPLHF.

The V gene is TRBV11-2, the J gene TRBJ2-7; perhaps TRBD2 as D (6 bases). The V gene lost 3 bases and the J gene lost 9 bases, with 15 bases spanning the gap. Germline V gene lookup returns CDR1 SGHAT and CDR2 FQNNGV. The CDR3 is 13 amino acids. The CDR3 loop is CASSFGTSPVQYV. CDR3 sequence (DNA): TGTGCCAGCAGCTTTGGGACTTCCCCAGTGCAGTACGTC.

The genes are TRBV5-1 and TRBJ1-4; 9 nucleotides line up with TRBD1. Germline CDR1 reads SGHRS; CDR2 reads YFSETQ. The ends lost 5 bases at V and 8 bases at J; junction bases unmatched: 7. This CDR3 spans 14 amino acids. This CDR3 is CASREDRGGEKLFF. The CDR3 coding sequence is TGCGCCAGCAGAGAGGACAGGGGAGGGGAAAAACTGTTTTTT.

V is TRBV24-1 and J is TRBJ1-2; D is undetermined. The ends were cut back, 2 bases at V and 0 bases at J, with 12 bases in the middle. The germline CDR1 and CDR2 sequences are KGHDR and SFDVKD. CDR3 length: 16 residues. CDR3 region: CATSDSALGTNYGYTF. CDR3 in DNA: TGTGCCACCAGTGATTCAGCACTAGGGACTAACTATGGCTACACCTTC.

The chain carries TRBV2 and TRBJ1-2, with D unclear. V lost 6 bases and J lost 1, with 12 bases in between. The CDR3 runs to 14 residues. CDR1 is SNHLY, CDR2 FYNNEI, per germline. CDR3 protein: CASSRENDNYGYTF. In nucleotides, the CDR3 is TGTGCCAGCAGCCGGGAAAACGATAACTATGGCTACACCTTC.

The chain couples TRBV19 to TRBJ1-2; TRBD1 aligns across 7 bases. J gave up 0 bases and V 5 bases, and 9 bases lay outside the gene matches. CDR1 is LNHDA and CDR2 is SQIVND in the germline V gene (reference sequence). The CDR3 runs 16 residues. As DNA, the CDR3 is TGTGCCAGTAGTGCCCTCCTGGGACAGTCTAACTATGGCTACACCTTC. The encoded protein is CASSALLGQSNYGYTF.

The sample holds one count of this clone. The CDR3 region has the DNA TGCAGTGCCAGTTGGCGGGAGAGAGGAGATACGCAGTATTTT. Translation: CSASWRERGDTQYF. V usage is TRBV20-1 and J usage is TRBJ2-3, with 7 bases that match TRBD2. There are 14 residues in the CDR3. Germline-derived CDR1 and CDR2 are DFQATT and SNEGSKA (reference sequence). Unmatched junction bases numbered 11, after V lost 6 bases and J lost 5 bases.

This clone was seen once. One end of the junction is discordant with germline, which a read error may explain. This chain connects TRBV5-1 to TRBJ2-2, with TRBD2 matching over 8 bases. The germline gives CDR1 SGHRS, CDR2 YFSETQ. CDR3 length: 13 residues. In nucleotides, the CDR3 is TGTGCCAGCGGGAGCCCGAACACCGGGGAGCTGTTTTTT. Amino acids: CASGSPNTGELFF.

V usage is TRBV30 and J usage is TRBJ1-2; no reliable D call. The CDR3 sequence is 14 residues long. CDR1 is GTSNPN, CDR2 SVGIG, per germline (reference sequence). The V gene lost 0 bases and the J gene lost 8 bases, with 16 bases spanning the gap. The CDR3 coding sequence is TGTGCCTGGAGTGTACGAGGTGGCGCGGGCGGCTACACCTTC. This encodes CAWSVRGGAGGYTF.

The chain employs TRBV24-1 and TRBJ2-3; D is uncertain. In germline, CDR1 is KGHDR, CDR2 SFDVKD. V dropped 9 bases and J dropped 3 bases, with 15 bases sitting between them. The CDR3 has 14 residues. The CDR3 region is CATEEGSLTDTQYF. Here the CDR3 DNA reads TGTGCCACCGAGGAAGGCAGCTTGACAGATACGCAGTATTTT.

This chain uses TRBV7-8 with TRBJ1-6; no clear D. In germline, CDR1 is SGHVS, CDR2 FQNEAQ. The CDR3 runs to 12 residues. The V end lost 6 bases, the J end lost 9 bases, and 9 bases lay between the germline ends. The CDR3 DNA reads TGTGCCAGCAGTTCTCTCGTTTCACCCCTCCACTTT. Protein product: CASSSLVSPLHF. The variable domain in full, completed from reference TRBV7-8 and TRBJ1-6, reads GAGVSQSPRYKVAKRGQDVALRCDPISGHVSLFWYQQALGQGPEFLTYFQNEAQLDKSGLPSDRFFAERPEGSVSTLKIQRTQQEDSAVYLCASSSLVSPLHFGNGTRLTVT.

This chain uses TRBV6-6 with TRBJ2-3, with 10 bases that match TRBD2. This CDR3 comprises 16 residues. Germline V gene sequence: CDR1 MNHNY, CDR2 SVGAGI (reference sequence). With V trimmed by 5 bases and J by 6 bases, 11 bases remained unmatched. The CDR3 nucleotides read TGTGCCAGCAGTAGCTCTAGCGGGGGTAAGCCGGATACGCAGTATTTT. Amino acid sequence: CASSSSSGGKPDTQYF.

The J gene is TRBJ2-2, the V gene TRBV6-5, with D possibly TRBD1 on 6 matching bases. Germline values: CDR1 MNHEY, CDR2 SVGAGI. The CDR3 runs 15 residues. V gave up 10 bases and J gave up 2 bases, with 17 bases separating them. CDR3 region: CATVPGTSNTGELFF. The CDR3 DNA is TGTGCCACCGTCCCCGGGACATCAAACACCGGGGAGCTGTTTTTT.

The gene calls are TRBV24-1 and TRBJ2-3; D may be TRBD2 (5 bases). Trimming stripped 5 bases from V and 6 bases from J, with 17 bases between. The germline V gene encodes CDR1 KGHDR and CDR2 SFDVKD. The CDR3 is 15 amino acids. DNA of the CDR3: TGTGCCACCAGTGCCGCGGAGGCGTCTGGGGATACGCAGTATTTT. Residues: CATSAAEASGDTQYF.

This clone appeared once. The J gene is TRBJ2-2, the V gene TRBV30, with D hard to call. The germline CDR1 and CDR2 sequences are GTSNPN and SVGIG (reference sequence). V lost 0 bases, J lost 2 bases, and 10 bases lay in between. The length of the CDR3 is 15 residues. The CDR3 nucleotides read TGTGCCTGGAGTGTCGTGCAGGCTAACACCGGGGAGCTGTTTTTT. It encodes CAWSVVQANTGELFF.

The rearrangement links TRBV27 to TRBJ2-1; D not certain. CDR1 and CDR2 (germline): MNHEY, SMNVEV (reference sequence). V was pared by 3 bases and J by 3 bases, with 6 bases between. The CDR3 is made up of 13 amino acids. CDR3 amino acids: CASSLRIYNEQFF. The CDR3 DNA follows: TGTGCCAGCAGTTTGAGGATCTACAATGAGCAGTTCTTC.